These T cell receptor beta chains were read from a single sample in a study of shared clonotypes between healthy human individuals. The assay was immunoSEQ multiplex PCR, and TCRdb's table has in-frame clones only and misses some. Of millions of clones listed, roughly 92% are singletons. The source material was naive CD4+ T cells sorted from blood. Receptors originate from a man younger than 35 in good health. CDR3s include the opening cysteine and the closing phenylalanine or tryptophan. A D gene is named only where the DNA matches it firmly.

j_gene,v_gene,d_gene,CDR3nt,CDR3aa
TRBJ2-2,TRBV5-1,.,TGCGCCAGCAGCTTGGTACTAGATATAAACACCGGGGAGCTGTTTTTT,CASSLVLDINTGELFF
TRBJ1-1,TRBV4-3,.,TGCGCCAGCAGCAGGGAGTTTAACACTGAAGCTTTCTTT,CASSREFNTEAFF
TRBJ1-2,TRBV2,TRBD1,TGTGCCGCTAAAGAGACAGGGGTAACGAAAGGCTACACCTTC,CAAKETGVTKGYTF
TRBJ2-5,TRBV29-1,TRBD2,TGCAGCGTTGTCCCACTAGCGGGAGGGACCCAGTACTTC,CSVVPLAGGTQYF
TRBJ2-2,TRBV5-4,.,TGTGCCAGCAGCTCCGGGGTTAGTACCGGGGAGCTGTTTTTT,CASSSGVSTGELFF
TRBJ2-7,TRBV7-2,.,TGTGCCAGCAGCTTAGTAGCAGGTATGCCTTCCTACGAGCAGTACTTC,CASSLVAGMPSYEQYF
TRBJ1-1,TRBV25-1,.,TGTGCCAGCAGTGAATCGTTGAGGAACACTGAAGCTTTCTTT,CASSESLRNTEAFF
TRBJ2-7,TRBV5-6,.,TGTGCCAGCAGCTTGGATAGGCCGGGAGCCGAGCAGTACTTC,CASSLDRPGAEQYF
TRBJ2-7,TRBV7-9,.,TGTGCCAGCAGCCGACAGGAGTCCTACGAGCAGTACTTC,CASSRQESYEQYF
TRBJ2-1,TRBV28,.,TGTGCCAGCAGCCAATCCGGGGCCGCCATAAATGAGCAGTTCTTC,CASSQSGAAINEQFF
TRBJ2-3,TRBV9,TRBD2,TGTGCCAGCAGCGTAGCGAGCGGGAGGGCGACAGATACGCAGTATTTT,CASSVASGRATDTQYF
TRBJ2-7,TRBV5-1,.,TGCGCCAGCAGCTCCCTAGGGCCCTACTACGAGCAGTACTTC,CASSSLGPYYEQYF
TRBJ2-7,TRBV10-2,TRBD1,TGCGCCAGCAGTCAAAACAGGGGAAGCTACGAGCAGTACTTC,CASSQNRGSYEQYF
TRBJ1-3,TRBV10-3,.,TGTGCCATCAAAGGGGATGGACTGGACTCTGGAAACACCATATATTTT,CAIKGDGLDSGNTIYF
TRBJ2-5,TRBV19,.,TGTGCCAGTAGTATAGTTTTCCAAGAGACCCAGTACTTC,CASSIVFQETQYF
TRBJ2-1,TRBV4-1,TRBD2,TGCGCCAGTCGTAGCGGGACTCCTACCTACAATGAGCAGTTCTTC,CASRSGTPTYNEQFF
TRBJ1-2,TRBV6-6,TRBD1,TGTGCCAGCAGTTACGGCAGGGGGCTGGGGGACTATGGCTACACCTTC,CASSYGRGLGDYGYTF
TRBJ1-5,TRBV30,.,TGTGCCTGGAGTGTACTTGACAATCAGCCCCAGCATTTT,CAWSVLDNQPQHF
TRBJ2-1,TRBV11-2,.,TGTGCCAGCAACTTAGGGGTAGGGGGTTACAATGAGCAGTTCTTC,CASNLGVGGYNEQFF